This TCR beta chain was identified during a study of CD4+ T cells in melanoma. Findings and caveats of the study: A reported correlation linked neoantigen-specific CD4+ T cells to CD8+, macrophage and B cell function. Neoantigen-specific CD4+ T cells in melanoma reportedly had diverse differentiation states.

Trimming pared 3 bases from V and 8 bases from J, leaving 4 bases between. Germline values: CDR1 DFQATT, CDR2 SNEGSKA (reference sequence). There are 10 residues in the CDR3. Assay used: immunoSEQ multiplex PCR; TCRdb lists only in-frame clones, some missing. The table records about 11,000 clones, around 69% of them present only once. With respect to this clone: Its specificity is unknown.

Sequencing was performed on cells from a culture (not recorded whether cultured in vitro). V and J are TRBV20-1 and TRBJ1-4; D not resolved. The sequence came from a human donor with melanoma. CDR3 nucleotides: TGCAGTGCTAGTTACGAAAAACTGTTTTTT. Its translation: CSASYEKLFF.